The TCR beta chain described here comes from a study of shared clonotypes between healthy human individuals. General study findings and limits: It was only blood that was sampled, and tissue repertoires likely differ. It was the few donors that limited the genetic and exposure-history diversity represented.

This table comes from immunoSEQ multiplex PCR, and its TCRdb copy is limited to in-frame clones, with some not included. The sample consists of 850,000 to 1,200,000 clones, around 76% of them appearing once. Remarks on this clone: Its antigen is as yet unknown.

Germline loops: CDR1 MNHEY, CDR2 SVGAGI. The V end was cut by 6 bases, the J end by 0 bases, with 9 bases between. This CDR3 is 14 amino acids long. Sequences were obtained from memory CD4+ T cells sorted from blood. This sample's subset: CD45RA-negative fraction. This chain uses TRBV6-5 with TRBJ1-3; D call uncertain. The receptor comes from a man in his late teens or twenties in good health. The CDR3 region is CASSLAISGNTIYF. The CDR3 DNA reads TGTGCCAGCAGCCTAGCTATCTCTGGAAACACCATATATTTT.